This is a list of T cell receptor beta chains from one sample in a study of blood T cell repertoires in COVID-19. The method was immunoSEQ multiplex PCR; TCRdb's version includes in-frame clones alone and lacks a portion of them. The sample lists about 180,000 clones, about 87% occurring once. Sequenced sample: peripheral blood. Receptors were obtained from a woman in her twenties or thirties with acute or convalescent COVID-19. The CDR3 runs from the conserved cysteine through the conserved F or W. Each record gives: V gene, clone size, D gene, J gene, CDR3 protein, CDR3 DNA. D genes are given only for firm matches. Where a row states a size, it is once, few, many or the class of an expanded clone; other rows omit it.

>TRBV28|.|.|TRBJ1-6
CASSLGRSPYNSPLHF
TGTGCCAGCAGCTTGGGGCGCAGCCCCTATAATTCACCCCTCCACTTT
>TRBV11-2|.|TRBD2|TRBJ2-1
CASSRLAGGPSEQFF
TGTGCCAGCAGCCGACTAGCGGGAGGGCCCAGTGAGCAGTTCTTC
>TRBV6-5|.|TRBD1|TRBJ2-4
CASSYLGQGNIQYF
TGTGCCAGCAGTTACCTGGGACAGGGAAACATTCAGTACTTC
>TRBV7-2|.|TRBD1|TRBJ1-2
CASSPPDRDNYGYTF
TGTGCCAGCAGCCCTCCCGACAGGGATAACTATGGCTACACCTTC
>TRBV27|.|.|TRBJ1-3
CASSFGGAGNTIYF
TGTGCCAGCAGTTTCGGGGGTGCTGGAAACACCATATATTTT
>TRBV28|.|.|TRBJ2-2
CASLNSQNTGELFF
TGTGCCAGCTTAAATAGCCAGAACACCGGGGAGCTGTTTTTT
>TRBV4-1|.|TRBD1|TRBJ1-2
CASSPSTGGYYGYTF
TGCGCCAGCAGCCCCTCGACAGGGGGCTACTATGGCTACACCTTC
>TRBV7-9|once|.|TRBJ1-1
CASSLQGTNTEAFF
TGTGCCAGCAGCTTACAGGGGACGAACACTGAAGCTTTCTTT
>TRBV5-1|.|.|TRBJ1-6
CASSLGPESFYNSPLHF
TGCGCCAGCAGCTTGGGCCCGGAGAGTTTCTATAATTCACCCCTCCACTTT
>TRBV3-1/TRBV3-2|.|.|TRBJ2-5
CASSQVRQETQYF
TGTGCCAGCAGCCAAGTACGGCAAGAGACCCAGTACTTC
>TRBV14|.|.|TRBJ2-3
CASSQVDGADTQYF
TGTGCCAGCAGCCAAGTAGACGGGGCAGATACGCAGTATTTT
>TRBV7-9|.|.|TRBJ2-1
CASTEYYEQFF
TGTGCCAGCACTGAGTATTATGAGCAGTTCTTC
>TRBV16|.|.|TRBJ2-1
CASTEGGGGPNNEQFF
TGTGCCAGCACCGAGGGGGGGGGCGGACCAAACAATGAGCAGTTCTTC
>TRBV12-2|.|.|TRBJ2-7
CASRLRAHSYEQYF
TGTGCAAGTCGCTTGAGGGCACACTCCTACGAGCAGTACTTC
>TRBV6-6|.|.|TRBJ1-1
CASSITGWSTEAFF
TGTGCCAGCAGTATAACAGGGTGGAGCACTGAAGCTTTCTTT
>TRBV6-1|.|TRBD1|TRBJ1-5
CASSEGLGWDRHNQPQHF
TGTGCCAGCAGTGAAGGGTTGGGGTGGGACAGGCACAATCAGCCCCAACATTTT
>TRBV2|.|TRBD2|TRBJ2-7
CASRGSGGTYEQYF
TGTGCCAGCAGGGGAAGCGGGGGAACCTACGAGCAGTACTTC
>TRBV7-9|.|.|TRBJ2-7
CASSIPGQIREQYF
TGTGCCAGCAGCATTCCGGGACAAATAAGAGAGCAGTACTTC
>TRBV15|.|.|TRBJ1-1
CATSRDLTSHRGAFF
TGTGCCACCAGCAGAGATTTGACATCCCACCGGGGAGCTTTCTTT
>TRBV3-1/TRBV3-2|.|TRBD2|TRBJ2-2
CASSLANSGELFF
TGTGCCAGCTCACTAGCGAATTCCGGGGAGCTGTTTTTT
>TRBV13|.|.|TRBJ2-2
CASSPFAGNTGELFF
TGTGCCAGCAGCCCCTTTGCAGGGAACACCGGGGAGCTGTTTTTT
>TRBV21-1|.|.|TRBJ1-4
CASNRAGTNEKLFF
TGTGCCAGCAACAGGGCCGGAACTAATGAAAAACTGTTTTTT
>TRBV29-1|.|TRBD2|TRBJ2-1
CSAGGSGSVNEQFF
TGCAGCGCGGGGGGTAGCGGGAGTGTGAATGAGCAGTTCTTC
>TRBV5-1|.|.|TRBJ2-3
CASSLAESTDTQYF
TGCGCCAGCAGCTTAGCTGAGAGCACAGATACGCAGTATTTT
>TRBV28|once|TRBD2|TRBJ2-3
CASSLAGGPGDTQYF
TGTGCCAGCAGTTTAGCGGGAGGGCCGGGGGATACGCAGTATTTT
>TRBV14|few|.|TRBJ2-7
CASSLQWGSSYEQYF
TGTGCCAGCAGCCTCCAGTGGGGCAGCTCCTACGAGCAGTACTTC
>TRBV28|.|.|TRBJ1-5
CASRQSLYQPQHF
TGTGCCAGCAGACAATCCCTTTATCAGCCCCAGCATTTT
>TRBV10-2|.|.|TRBJ1-5
CASSTSNNQPQHF
TGCGCCAGCAGCACCAGTAATAATCAGCCCCAGCATTTT
>TRBV6-4|.|TRBD2|TRBJ2-1
CASSEGTSGGGEQFF
TGTGCCAGCAGTGAAGGGACTAGTGGAGGTGGTGAGCAGTTCTTC
>TRBV6-6|.|TRBD2|TRBJ2-3
CASSRTSGTDTQYF
TGTGCCAGCAGCCGGACTAGCGGGACAGATACGCAGTATTTT
>TRBV7-9|.|TRBD2|TRBJ2-5
CASSLPSGQETQYF
TGTGCCAGCAGCTTGCCTAGCGGCCAAGAGACCCAGTACTTC
>TRBV28|.|.|TRBJ2-5
CASGHHQETQYF
TGTGCCAGCGGACATCACCAAGAGACCCAGTACTTC
>TRBV2|.|.|TRBJ1-5
CASSGEGNQPQHF
TGTGCCAGCAGCGGGGAGGGCAATCAGCCCCAGCATTTT
>TRBV7-8|.|.|TRBJ1-5
CASSLSRINQPQHF
TGTGCCAGCAGCTTGAGCAGGATAAATCAGCCCCAGCATTTT
>TRBV5-4|once|.|TRBJ2-1
CASSSKGPYEQFF
TGTGCCAGCAGCTCGAAGGGGCCATATGAGCAGTTCTTC
>TRBV19|.|.|TRBJ2-7
CASSIEGTPNWYEQYF
TGTGCCAGTAGTATAGAAGGGACACCGAATTGGTACGAGCAGTACTTC
>TRBV24-1|.|TRBD2|TRBJ2-1
CATSDYLAGGEQFF
TGTGCCACCAGTGATTATCTAGCGGGAGGCGAGCAGTTCTTC
>TRBV6-2/TRBV6-3|.|.|TRBJ1-2
CASSLQGSYGYTF
TGTGCCAGCAGTCTACAGGGATCTTATGGCTACACCTTC
>TRBV18|.|.|TRBJ2-2
CASSPESKPNTGELFF
TGTGCCAGCTCACCAGAGTCAAAACCGAACACCGGGGAGCTGTTTTTT
>TRBV7-9|once|.|TRBJ1-1
CASSLHASGGAFF
TGTGCCAGCAGCCTTCACGCCTCGGGAGGAGCTTTCTTT
>TRBV30|many|.|TRBJ1-5
CAWNNGGNQPQHF
TGTGCCTGGAATAATGGGGGGAATCAGCCCCAGCATTTT
>TRBV5-4|.|TRBD1|TRBJ2-5
CASRATGTAHGIETQYF
TGTGCCAGCAGGGCCACCGGGACAGCCCACGGGATTGAGACCCAGTACTTC